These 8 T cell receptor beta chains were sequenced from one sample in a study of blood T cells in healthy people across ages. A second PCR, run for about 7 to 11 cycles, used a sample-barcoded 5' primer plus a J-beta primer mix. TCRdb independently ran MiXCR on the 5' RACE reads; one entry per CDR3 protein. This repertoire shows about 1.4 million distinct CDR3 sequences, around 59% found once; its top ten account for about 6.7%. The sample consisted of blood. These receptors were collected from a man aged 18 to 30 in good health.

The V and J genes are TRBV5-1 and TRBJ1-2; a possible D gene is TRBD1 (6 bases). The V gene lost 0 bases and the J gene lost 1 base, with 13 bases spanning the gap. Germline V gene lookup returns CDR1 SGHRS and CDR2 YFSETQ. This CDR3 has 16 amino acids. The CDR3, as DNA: TGCGCCAGCAGCTTGGGGACAGATATTCTTAACTATGGCTACACCTTC. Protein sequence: CASSLGTDILNYGYTF. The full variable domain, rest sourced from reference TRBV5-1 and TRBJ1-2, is KAGVTQTPRYLIKTRGQQVTLSCSPISGHRSVSWYQQTPGQGLQFLFEYFSETQRNKGNFPGRFSGRQFSNSRSEMNVSTLELGDSALYLCASSLGTDILNYGYTFGSGTRLTVV.

In DNA form, the CDR3 reads TGTGCCAGCAGTTACTCGGGTGGGAGGATAATGGTGACGGATACGCAGTATTTT. Translating it yields CASSYSGGRIMVTDTQYF. The chain is built from TRBV6-5 and TRBJ2-3, with D possibly being TRBD2 (6 bases). The CDR3 is 18 residues long. Trimming took 0 bases from V and 6 from J, leaving 22 bases between them. Germline CDR1 reads MNHEY; CDR2 reads SVGAGI.

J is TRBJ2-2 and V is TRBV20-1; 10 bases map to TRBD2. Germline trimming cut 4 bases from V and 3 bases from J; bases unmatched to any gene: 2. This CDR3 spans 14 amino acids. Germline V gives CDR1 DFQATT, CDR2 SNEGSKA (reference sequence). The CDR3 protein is CSAKLAGYTGELFF. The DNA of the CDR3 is TGCAGTGCTAAACTAGCGGGATACACCGGGGAGCTGTTTTTT.

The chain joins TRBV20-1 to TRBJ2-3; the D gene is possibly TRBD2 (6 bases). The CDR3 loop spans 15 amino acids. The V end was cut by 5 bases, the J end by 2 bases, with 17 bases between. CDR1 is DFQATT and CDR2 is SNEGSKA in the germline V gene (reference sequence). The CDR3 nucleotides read TGCAGTGCTTCGGGACTCCACGGGACCACAGATACGCAGTATTTT. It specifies CSASGLHGTTDTQYF.

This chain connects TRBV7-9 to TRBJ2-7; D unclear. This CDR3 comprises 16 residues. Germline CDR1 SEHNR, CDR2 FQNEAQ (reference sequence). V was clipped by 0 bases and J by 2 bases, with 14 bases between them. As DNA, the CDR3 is TGTGCCAGCAGCTTAGCTTACGATCGCCCAACCTACGAGCAGTACTTC. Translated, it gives CASSLAYDRPTYEQYF.

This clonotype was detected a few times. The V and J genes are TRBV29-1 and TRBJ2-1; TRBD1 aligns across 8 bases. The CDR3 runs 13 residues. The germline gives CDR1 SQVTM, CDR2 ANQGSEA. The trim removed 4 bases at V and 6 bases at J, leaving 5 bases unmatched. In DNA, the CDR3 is TGCAGCGTTGTGGGGGACAGGCCCAATGAGCAGTTCTTC. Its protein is CSVVGDRPNEQFF.

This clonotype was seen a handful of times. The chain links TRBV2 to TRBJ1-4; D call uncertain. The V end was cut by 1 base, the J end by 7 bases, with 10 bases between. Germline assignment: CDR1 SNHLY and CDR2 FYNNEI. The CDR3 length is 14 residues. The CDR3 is CASSEGGRPEKLFF. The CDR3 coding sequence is TGTGCCAGCAGTGAAGGGGGAAGACCTGAAAAACTGTTTTTT.

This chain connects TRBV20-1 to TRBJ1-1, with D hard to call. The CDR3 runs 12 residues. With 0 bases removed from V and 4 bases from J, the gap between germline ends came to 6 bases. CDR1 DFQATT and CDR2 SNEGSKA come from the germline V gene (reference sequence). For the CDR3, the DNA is TGCAGTGCTAGAGATCAAACCACTGAAGCTTTCTTT. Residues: CSARDQTTEAFF.